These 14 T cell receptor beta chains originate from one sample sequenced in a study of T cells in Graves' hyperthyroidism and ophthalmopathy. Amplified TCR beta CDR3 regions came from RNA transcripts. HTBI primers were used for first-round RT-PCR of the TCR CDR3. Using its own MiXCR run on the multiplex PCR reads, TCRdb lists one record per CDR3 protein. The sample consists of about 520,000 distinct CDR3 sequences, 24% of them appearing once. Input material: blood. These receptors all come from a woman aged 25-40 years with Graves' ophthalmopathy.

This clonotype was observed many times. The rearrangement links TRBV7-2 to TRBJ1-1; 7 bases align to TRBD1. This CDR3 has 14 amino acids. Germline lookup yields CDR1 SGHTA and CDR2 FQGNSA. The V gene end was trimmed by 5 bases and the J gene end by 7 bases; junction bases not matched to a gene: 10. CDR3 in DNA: TGTGCCAGCAGCCCCCGACAGGGTGTGGGTGAAGCTTTCTTT. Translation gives CASSPRQGVGEAFF.

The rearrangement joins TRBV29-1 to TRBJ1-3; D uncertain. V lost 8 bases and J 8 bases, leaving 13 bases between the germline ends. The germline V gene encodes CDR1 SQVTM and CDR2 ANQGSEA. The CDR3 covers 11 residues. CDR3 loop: CSCVHRDTIYF. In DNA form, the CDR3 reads TGCAGCTGCGTACACCGGGACACCATATATTTT.

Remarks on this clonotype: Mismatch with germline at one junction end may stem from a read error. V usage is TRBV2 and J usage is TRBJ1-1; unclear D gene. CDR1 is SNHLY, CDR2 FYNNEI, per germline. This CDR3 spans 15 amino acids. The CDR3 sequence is CASSPERGLYTDAFF. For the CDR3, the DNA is TGTGCCAGCAGCCCCGAGAGAGGGTTGTACACTGATGCTTTCTTT.

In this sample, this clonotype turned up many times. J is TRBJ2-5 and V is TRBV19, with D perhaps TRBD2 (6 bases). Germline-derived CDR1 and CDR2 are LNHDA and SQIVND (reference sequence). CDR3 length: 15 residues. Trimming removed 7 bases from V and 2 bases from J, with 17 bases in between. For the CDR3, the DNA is TGTGCCAGTACGGAGGGACTCACCCTTCAAGAGACCCAGTACTTC. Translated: CASTEGLTLQETQYF.

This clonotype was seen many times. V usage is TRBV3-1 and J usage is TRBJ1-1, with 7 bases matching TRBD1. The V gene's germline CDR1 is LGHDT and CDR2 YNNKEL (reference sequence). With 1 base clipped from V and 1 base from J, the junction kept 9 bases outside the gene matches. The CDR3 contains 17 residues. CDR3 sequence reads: CASSQGGSTGTNTEAFF. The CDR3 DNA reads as TGTGCCAGCAGCCAAGGGGGGTCGACAGGGACGAACACTGAAGCTTTCTTT. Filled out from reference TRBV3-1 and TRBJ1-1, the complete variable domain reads DTAVSQTPKYLVTQMGNDKSIKCEQNLGHDTMYWYKQDSKKFLKIMFSYNNKELIINETVPNRFSPKSPDKAHLNLHINSLELGDSAVYFCASSQGGSTGTNTEAFFGQGTRLTVV.

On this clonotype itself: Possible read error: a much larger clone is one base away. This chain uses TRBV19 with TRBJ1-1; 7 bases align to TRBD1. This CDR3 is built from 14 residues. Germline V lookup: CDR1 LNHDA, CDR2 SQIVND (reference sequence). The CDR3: CATRDSWLNTEACF. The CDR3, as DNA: TGTGCCACCAGGGACAGCTGGCTCAACACTGAAGCTTGCTTT.

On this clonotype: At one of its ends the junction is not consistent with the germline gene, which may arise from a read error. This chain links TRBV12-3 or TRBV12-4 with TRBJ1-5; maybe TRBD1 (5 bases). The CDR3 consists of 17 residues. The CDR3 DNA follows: TGTGCCAGCAGTTTGGCACTGGGTCAGGGAAGCAATCAACCCCAGCATTTT. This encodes CASSLALGQGSNQPQHF.

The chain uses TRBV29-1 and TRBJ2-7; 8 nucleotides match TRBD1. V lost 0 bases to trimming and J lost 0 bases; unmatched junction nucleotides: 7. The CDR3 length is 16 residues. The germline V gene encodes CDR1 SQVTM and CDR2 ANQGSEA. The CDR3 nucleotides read TGCAGCGTTGAAGATTTGGACAGGGAGGACTCCTACGAGCAGTACTTC. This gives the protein CSVEDLDREDSYEQYF.

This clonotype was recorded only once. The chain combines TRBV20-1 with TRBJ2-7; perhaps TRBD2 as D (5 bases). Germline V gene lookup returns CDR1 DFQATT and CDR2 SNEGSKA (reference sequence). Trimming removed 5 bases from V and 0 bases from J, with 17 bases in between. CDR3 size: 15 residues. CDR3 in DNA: TGCAGTGCTGGGGAAGCGGATAGGAGCTCCTACGAGCAGTACTTC. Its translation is CSAGEADRSSYEQYF.

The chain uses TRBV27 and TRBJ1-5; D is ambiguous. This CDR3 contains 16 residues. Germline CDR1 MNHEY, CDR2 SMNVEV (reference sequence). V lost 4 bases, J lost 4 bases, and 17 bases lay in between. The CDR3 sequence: CASSSLSKVGNQPQHF. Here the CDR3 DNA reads TGTGCCAGCAGTTCCCTCTCTAAAGTGGGAAATCAGCCCCAGCATTTT.

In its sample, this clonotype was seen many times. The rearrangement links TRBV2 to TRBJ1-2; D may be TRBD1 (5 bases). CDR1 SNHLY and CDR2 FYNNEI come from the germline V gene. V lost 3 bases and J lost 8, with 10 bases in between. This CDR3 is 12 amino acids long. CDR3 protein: CASSDWQGGYTF. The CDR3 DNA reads TGTGCCAGCAGTGATTGGCAGGGCGGCTACACCTTC.

CDR3 coding DNA: TGTGCCAGCAGGGATCCTCCGGGACAGGGTACGCATGGCTACACCTTC. Protein product: CASRDPPGQGTHGYTF. The V and J genes are TRBV6-2 or TRBV6-3 and TRBJ1-2; 9 nucleotides agree with TRBD1. Germline V gene data show CDR1 as MNHEY and CDR2 as SVGEGT. There are 16 residues in the CDR3. The J segment lost 6 bases and the V segment lost 6 bases, leaving 14 bases of the junction unmatched.

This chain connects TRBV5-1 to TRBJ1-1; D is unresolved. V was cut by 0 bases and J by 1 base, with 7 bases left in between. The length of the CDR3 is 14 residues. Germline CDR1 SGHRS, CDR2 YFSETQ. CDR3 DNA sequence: TGCGCCAGCAGCTTGGAGGGTTGGAACACTGAAGCTTTCTTT. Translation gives CASSLEGWNTEAFF.

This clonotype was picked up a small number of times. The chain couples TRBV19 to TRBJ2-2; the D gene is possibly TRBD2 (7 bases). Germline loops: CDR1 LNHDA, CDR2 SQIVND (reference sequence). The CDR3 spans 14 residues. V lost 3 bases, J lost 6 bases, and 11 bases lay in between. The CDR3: CASSMGGGPGELFF. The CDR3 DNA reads TGTGCCAGTAGTATGGGGGGGGGCCCCGGGGAGCTGTTTTTT.